These T cell receptor beta chains were read from a single sample in a study of OX40 agonist ivuxolimab in advanced cancers. Profiled with immunoSEQ multiplex PCR; TCRdb holds only in-frame clones, not every one. The sample holds some 60,000 clones; roughly 87% are singletons and the top ten take 0.3% to 0.35%. The sequencing used CD4+ or CD8+ T cells sorted from blood, collected in a trial of the OX40 agonist ivuxolimab. The receptors shown here come from an adult with an advanced solid tumor such as melanoma, head and neck, liver or kidney cancer. CDR3s include the opening cysteine and the closing phenylalanine or tryptophan. A D gene is named only where the DNA matches it firmly. Only some rows state a clone size, as once, few, many or a class for expanded clones.

D gene	J gene	clone size	V gene	CDR3 protein	CDR3 DNA
NA	TRBJ1-2	NA	TRBV19	CASSGRGRDGYTF	TGTGCCAGTAGTGGGCGGGGGCGCGATGGCTACACCTTC
NA	TRBJ1-4	NA	TRBV9	CASSVAGENEKLFF	TGTGCCAGCAGCGTAGCGGGGGAGAATGAAAAACTGTTTTTT
TRBD1	TRBJ2-4	NA	TRBV5-6	CASSLGTGVLHIQYF	TGTGCCAGCAGCTTGGGGACAGGAGTTCTGCACATTCAGTACTTC
NA	TRBJ1-2	NA	TRBV6-1	CASSVGRTGNDGYTF	TGTGCCAGCAGTGTAGGGAGAACAGGGAACGATGGCTACACCTTC
NA	TRBJ2-5	NA	TRBV15	CATSRNWEGARETQYF	TGTGCCACCAGCCGCAACTGGGAGGGGGCACGGGAGACCCAGTACTTC
NA	TRBJ1-1	NA	TRBV19	CASSIGARVNTEAFF	TGTGCCAGTAGTATAGGGGCCCGGGTGAACACTGAAGCTTTCTTT
TRBD1	TRBJ1-2	NA	TRBV10-2	CASSQTGGYGYTF	TGCGCCAGCAGCCAGACAGGGGGCTATGGCTACACCTTC
NA	TRBJ2-7	NA	TRBV10-2	CATRGKNGLDYEQYF	TGCGCCACCCGGGGAAAGAACGGCCTCGACTACGAGCAGTACTTC
NA	TRBJ1-2	NA	TRBV29-1	CSLRGGEGYTF	TGCAGCTTGAGGGGGGGTGAGGGCTACACCTTC
NA	TRBJ1-2	NA	TRBV4-1	CASSQLGQGAGYTF	TGCGCCAGCAGCCAACTGGGGCAGGGTGCTGGCTACACCTTC
TRBD2	TRBJ2-7	NA	TRBV5-1	CASSRTSGGPGEQYF	TGCGCCAGCAGCAGGACTAGCGGGGGGCCCGGGGAGCAGTACTTC
NA	TRBJ1-6	NA	TRBV9	CASSVGEYNSPLHF	TGTGCCAGCAGCGTTGGAGAATATAATTCACCCCTCCACTTT
TRBD2	TRBJ2-7	NA	TRBV6-5	CASSSVGGDTSRQYF	TGTGCCAGCAGCTCCGTCGGGGGGGACACCAGTAGGCAGTACTTC
NA	TRBJ2-2	few	TRBV9	CASSVAQTGELFF	TGTGCCAGCAGCGTAGCACAGACCGGGGAGCTGTTTTTT
NA	TRBJ2-5	NA	TRBV9	CASTLRDGGETQYF	TGTGCCAGCACCCTTCGGGACGGTGGGGAGACCCAGTACTTC
NA	TRBJ1-6	NA	TRBV5-1	CASSLEGGYNSPLHF	TGCGCCAGCAGCTTGGAGGGGGGGTATAATTCACCCCTCCACTTT
NA	TRBJ2-3	NA	TRBV10-2	CASSEGAGISTDTQYF	TGCGCCAGCAGTGAAGGTGCGGGGATTAGCACAGATACGCAGTATTTT
NA	TRBJ2-7	NA	TRBV7-3	CASSLTGRIPYEQYF	TGTGCCAGCAGCTTAACCGGCAGAATTCCCTACGAGCAGTACTTC
NA	TRBJ2-3	NA	TRBV13	CASSPRGTRVTDTQYF	TGTGCCAGCAGCCCCCGGGGTACGCGGGTAACAGATACGCAGTATTTT
TRBD1	TRBJ2-2	NA	TRBV6-5	CASSRQGADTGELFF	TGTGCCAGCAGCCGACAGGGGGCGGACACCGGGGAGCTGTTTTTT
NA	TRBJ2-4	NA	TRBV6-1	CASSELATDKNIQYF	TGTGCCAGCAGTGAACTAGCCACAGACAAAAACATTCAGTACTTC
TRBD1	TRBJ2-2	NA	TRBV27	CASSMGQGRTGELFF	TGTGCCAGCAGTATGGGACAGGGTCGGACCGGGGAGCTGTTTTTT
TRBD1	TRBJ2-2	NA	TRBV5-1	CASSLIALGRGQSGELFF	TGCGCCAGCAGCTTGATAGCGTTGGGCAGGGGGCAAAGCGGGGAGCTGTTTTTT
NA	TRBJ2-2	once	TRBV18	CASSPIGRGARDTGELFF	TGTGCCAGCTCACCAATCGGTAGAGGGGCGCGAGACACCGGGGAGCTGTTTTTT
TRBD1	TRBJ1-2	NA	TRBV5-4	CASSRDRPKGYTF	TGTGCCAGCAGCCGGGACAGGCCAAAGGGCTACACCTTC
TRBD2	TRBJ2-2	NA	TRBV7-2	CASRFMGLAGGPRELFF	TGTGCCAGCAGATTTATGGGACTAGCGGGGGGGCCTAGGGAGCTGTTTTTT
TRBD2	TRBJ2-1	NA	TRBV19	CASSIESGGVYNEQFF	TGTGCCAGTAGTATAGAGAGCGGGGGAGTCTACAATGAGCAGTTCTTC
TRBD1	TRBJ1-1	NA	TRBV5-6	CASSLRAGGAPGTEAFF	TGTGCCAGCAGCTTGAGGGCAGGGGGCGCCCCGGGCACTGAAGCTTTCTTT
TRBD2	TRBJ2-1	few	TRBV7-2	CASSLAPGGARNEQFF	TGTGCCAGCAGCTTAGCGCCCGGGGGGGCGCGCAATGAGCAGTTCTTC